This TCR beta chain was captured in a study of cytomegalovirus exposure and HLA in healthy donors. Study in general: Earlier, roughly 180 million T cells were analyzed, and 117 million unique TCR beta sequences were found among them. Clustering assigned around 77% of the approximately 370 genotyped donors to the Caucasian-associated ancestry cluster. Points from the study as a whole: The study had only CMV serostatus as immune exposure information.

To note about this clone: The antigen remains undetermined.

With 6 bases clipped from V and 6 bases from J, the junction kept 13 bases outside the gene matches. From germline, CDR1 is GTSNPN and CDR2 SVGIG (reference sequence). This CDR3 is built from 14 residues. The PCR was carried out with 60 Vbeta primers and 13 Jbeta primers. Profiled with immunoSEQ multiplex PCR; TCRdb holds only in-frame clones, not every one. There are about 82,000 clones in the sample; over 75% occur only once, and approximately 3.2% lies in the top ten. This TCR was recovered from a man between 45 and 60 years old in good health and CMV-seronegative. The chain links TRBV30 to TRBJ2-7, with 8 bases matching TRBD1. The sequencing input was PBMCs. CDR3 nucleotide sequence: TGTGCCTGTGATTCGGGGCAGGGGGCAGTCGAGCAGTACTTC. Amino acid sequence: CACDSGQGAVEQYF. Supplemented by reference TRBV30 and TRBJ2-7, the full variable domain reads SQTIHQWPATLVQPVGSPLSLECTVEGTSNPNLYWYRQAAGRGLQLLFYSVGIGQISSEVPQNLSASRPQDRQFILSSKKLLLSDSGFYLCACDSGQGAVEQYFGPGTRLTVT.